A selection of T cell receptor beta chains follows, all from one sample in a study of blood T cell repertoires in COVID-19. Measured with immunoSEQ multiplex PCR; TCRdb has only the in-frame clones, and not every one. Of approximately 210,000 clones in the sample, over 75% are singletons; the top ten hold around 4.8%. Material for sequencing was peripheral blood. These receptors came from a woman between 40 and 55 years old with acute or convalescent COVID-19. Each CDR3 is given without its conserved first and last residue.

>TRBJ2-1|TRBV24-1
ATAYGSGGPSYNEQF
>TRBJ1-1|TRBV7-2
ASSGLPGLLEITEAF
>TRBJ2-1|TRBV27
ASSLFLTGQAVNEQF
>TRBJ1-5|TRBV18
ASSPGQGNQPQH
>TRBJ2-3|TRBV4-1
ASSQQTRVRSDTQY
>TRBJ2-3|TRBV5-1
ASSFISGRTDTQY
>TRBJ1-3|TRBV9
ASSVVGLDTIY
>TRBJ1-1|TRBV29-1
SVEDLRDRVHTEAF
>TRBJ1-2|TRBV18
ASSPWGQGYGYT
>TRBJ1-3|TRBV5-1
ASSAGTGLGNTIY
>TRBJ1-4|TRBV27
ASSPEDFRRTGNEKLF
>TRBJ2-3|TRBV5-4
ASSLHTAGTYTDTQY
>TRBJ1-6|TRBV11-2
ASSLQDRAYSPLH
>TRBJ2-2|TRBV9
ASSVAPAGDTNTGELF
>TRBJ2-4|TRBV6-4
ASSDIAGKNIQY
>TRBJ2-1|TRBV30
AWRLAGGPNEQF
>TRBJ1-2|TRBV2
ASSDSVAWT
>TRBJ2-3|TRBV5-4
ASRDREPDTQY
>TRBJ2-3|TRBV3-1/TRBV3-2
ASSSAPGTQY
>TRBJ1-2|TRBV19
ASSIGGFNGYT
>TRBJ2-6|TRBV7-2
ASSLRVAGANVLT
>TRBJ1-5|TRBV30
AWSSPTGGTNQPQH
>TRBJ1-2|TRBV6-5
ASSLGRRYYGYT
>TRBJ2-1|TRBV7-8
ASRSTAGRLYNEQF
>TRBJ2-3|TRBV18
ASSPTSGIRTDTQY
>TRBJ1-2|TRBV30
AWVGLNYGYT
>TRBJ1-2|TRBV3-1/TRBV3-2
ASSPQGTYGYT
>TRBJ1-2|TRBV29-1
SAIGQETYGYT